The 17 T cell receptor beta chains below come from one sample, sequenced in a study of blood T cell repertoires in COVID-19. Sequencing was performed with immunoSEQ multiplex PCR; in TCRdb, only in-frame clones are kept and a portion is missing. The sample records roughly 100,000 clones, about 85% being singletons. Sequences were obtained from peripheral blood. The origin of the receptors is a human donor in a cohort sampled during active COVID-19.

This clone was counted between two and nine times. V gene TRBV9 combines with J gene TRBJ1-5, with TRBD1 as a possible D gene (6 bases). The ends were cut back, 3 bases at V and 3 bases at J, with 13 bases in the middle. The CDR3 runs 15 residues. Germline V gene lookup returns CDR1 SGDLS and CDR2 YYNGEE. CDR3 DNA sequence: TGTGCCAGCAGCGCGAGCAGGGGTATCAATCAGCCCCAGCATTTT. Its translation is CASSASRGINQPQHF.

V is TRBV6-6 and J is TRBJ1-1; D might be TRBD1 (6 bases). Trimming removed 7 bases from V and 6 bases from J, with 18 bases in between. There are 14 residues in the CDR3. The germline V gene encodes CDR1 MNHNY and CDR2 SVGAGI (reference sequence). The chain's CDR3 is CASTERGGTAEAFF. As DNA, the CDR3 is TGTGCCAGCACCGAAAGGGGGGGAACGGCTGAAGCTTTCTTT.

V gene TRBV24-1 combines with J gene TRBJ2-1, with 11 bases aligning to TRBD2. The V segment lost 1 base and the J segment 6 bases; nucleotides outside the gene matches: 1. The CDR3 contains 15 residues. Germline V gene data show CDR1 as KGHDR and CDR2 as SFDVKD. The CDR3 sequence: CATSDFSGGANEQFF. CDR3 sequence (DNA): TGTGCCACCAGTGATTTTAGCGGGGGGGCCAATGAGCAGTTCTTC.

This rearrangement joins TRBV25-1 to TRBJ1-3, with D perhaps TRBD1 (5 bases). CDR3 length equals 15 residues. The V end lost 4 bases, the J end lost 3 bases, and 13 bases lay between the germline ends. Germline V gene data show CDR1 as MGHDK and CDR2 as SYGVNS. CDR3 nucleotide sequence: TGTGCCAGCAGTGGACCAGGGTCTGGTGGAAACACCATATATTTT. This codes for CASSGPGSGGNTIYF.

V and J are TRBV19 and TRBJ1-1; D is unclear. The CDR3 consists of 13 residues. The V and J ends lost 3 bases and 6 bases respectively, with 11 bases between them. Germline V CDR1 and CDR2: LNHDA, SQIVND (reference sequence). The CDR3 coding sequence is TGTGCCAGTAGTATGAGGCCCGGGTCTGAAGCTTTCTTT. It specifies CASSMRPGSEAFF.

The genes are TRBV5-1 and TRBJ2-7, with TRBD1 matching over 8 bases. This CDR3 contains 15 residues. V was pared by 3 bases and J by 6 bases, with 11 bases of the junction left unmatched. Germline values: CDR1 SGHRS, CDR2 YFSETQ. In DNA, the CDR3 is TGCGCCAGCAGCTCCACCGGGACAGGCCCGGGCGAGCAGTACTTC. This gives the protein CASSSTGTGPGEQYF.

V usage is TRBV9 and J usage is TRBJ2-5; TRBD2 matches 8 bases. With 4 bases clipped from V and 0 bases from J, the junction kept 2 bases outside the gene matches. CDR1 and CDR2 (germline): SGDLS, YYNGEE. This CDR3 comprises 14 residues. As DNA, the CDR3 is TGTGCCAGCAGCACCGGGGGGGACCAAGAGACCCAGTACTTC. This gives the protein CASSTGGDQETQYF.

The rearrangement joins TRBV6-5 to TRBJ2-7; the match to TRBD1 covers 9 bases. This CDR3 contains 15 residues. With 6 bases clipped from V and 0 bases from J, the junction kept 6 bases outside the gene matches. Germline-derived CDR1 and CDR2 are MNHEY and SVGAGI. The CDR3 sequence: CASSRTGDDSYEQYF. Here the CDR3 DNA reads TGTGCCAGCAGCCGGACAGGGGATGACTCCTACGAGCAGTACTTC.

This clone was seen just once. The chain links TRBV30 to TRBJ1-6; 7 bases agree with TRBD1. After removal of 3 bases from V and 10 bases from J, the junction contained 9 bases not matched to a gene. Per germline, CDR1 GTSNPN and CDR2 SVGIG (reference sequence). The CDR3 sequence is 14 residues long. CDR3 protein: CAWSVGGNGSPLHF. The CDR3 nucleotides read TGTGCCTGGAGCGTAGGGGGCAATGGCTCACCCCTCCACTTT.

This clone was counted once. The sample holds other DNA sequences that translate to the same CDR3. The chain recombines TRBV6-6 with TRBJ1-1, with D unresolved. CDR3 length: 14 residues. V was shortened by 2 bases and J by 0 bases, with 7 bases between the two germline ends. The germline gives CDR1 MNHNY, CDR2 SVGAGI (reference sequence). The CDR3 DNA sequence: TGTGCCAGCAGTTACAGTGAGATGAACACTGAAGCTTTCTTT. Amino acid sequence: CASSYSEMNTEAFF.

The rearrangement uses TRBV29-1 and TRBJ2-3, with 10 bases matching TRBD2. CDR1 and CDR2 from the germline V gene are SQVTM and ANQGSEA. Unmatched junction bases numbered 5, after V lost 5 bases and J lost 3 bases. The CDR3 consists of 14 residues. The CDR3 loop reads CSVPLAGVTDTQYF. CDR3 DNA sequence: TGCAGCGTTCCCCTAGCGGGGGTGACAGATACGCAGTATTTT.

The sample holds one count of this clone. CDR3 DNA: TGTGCCAGCTCACCGAAGAAATGGACAGGGGTGAATGAGCAGTTCTTC. Its translation is CASSPKKWTGVNEQFF. V and J are TRBV18 and TRBJ2-1; 9 positions match TRBD1. CDR3 length: 16 residues. V gave up 3 bases and J gave up 7 bases; unmatched junction bases: 10. Germline V lookup: CDR1 KGHSH, CDR2 LQKENI.

This clone occurred a few times. The chain employs TRBV7-8 and TRBJ1-3; 7 nucleotides match TRBD1. The CDR3 spans 15 residues. The ends lost 5 bases at V and 4 bases at J; junction bases unmatched: 8. Germline assignment: CDR1 SGHVS and CDR2 FQNEAQ. CDR3 in amino acids: CASSLNRGSGNTIYF. DNA for the CDR3: TGTGCCAGCAGCCTAAACAGGGGTTCCGGAAACACCATATATTTT.

This rearrangement joins TRBV7-8 to TRBJ2-1, with 9 nucleotides matching TRBD2. The CDR3 length is 17 residues. Germline V gene lookup returns CDR1 SGHVS and CDR2 FQNEAQ. J gave up 7 bases and V 1 base, and 11 bases lay outside the gene matches. CDR3: CASSLGIVAGDRNEQFF. CDR3 DNA sequence: TGTGCCAGCAGCTTAGGGATTGTAGCGGGAGATAGGAATGAGCAGTTCTTC.

This rearrangement joins TRBV4-1 to TRBJ2-3; possible D gene TRBD1, 5 bases. CDR3 size: 17 residues. Per germline, CDR1 MGHRA and CDR2 YSYEKL. V shed 0 bases and J shed 4 bases, with 17 bases lying between them. The CDR3 protein is CASSQDRVQGRADTQYF. The DNA for the CDR3 is TGCGCCAGCAGCCAAGATAGGGTCCAGGGAAGGGCAGATACGCAGTATTTT.

The V gene is TRBV18, the J gene TRBJ1-2; TRBD1 aligns across 8 bases. The CDR3 length is 18 residues. Germline V gene lookup returns CDR1 KGHSH and CDR2 LQKENI. J gave up 5 bases and V 3 bases, and 17 bases lay outside the gene matches. DNA for the CDR3: TGTGCCAGCTCACCGCCCGGACAGGGCCACTCCCGAGGTTATGGCTACACCTTC. Translating it yields CASSPPGQGHSRGYGYTF.

This rearrangement joins TRBV7-2 to TRBJ1-4, with TRBD1 matching over 8 bases. The CDR3 is made up of 15 amino acids. Germline CDR1 reads SGHTA; CDR2 reads FQGNSA. V was clipped by 3 bases and J by 1 base; unmatched bases: 1. CDR3 DNA sequence: TGTGCCAGCAGCTTCGACAGGGGAACTAATGAAAAACTGTTTTTT. Its protein product is CASSFDRGTNEKLFF.